A single sample is the source of the 14 T cell receptor beta chains below, sequenced in a study of read filtering for tumor transcriptome and immune sequencing. From 350 to 500 ng of RNA, a library with molecular barcoded alpha/delta and beta/gamma adaptors was made. Each CDR3 protein gets one entry after TCRdb re-called the reads with MiXCR. The profile shows about 86,000 distinct CDR3 sequences, more than 9% of them singletons. The sequenced sample was a population of CD138-negative cells sorted from bone marrow. These TCRs come from a donor aged 40 or over with multiple myeloma.

This clonotype was recorded many times. J is TRBJ2-7 and V is TRBV5-8; D possibly corresponds to TRBD1 (6 bases). Germline V gene sequence: CDR1 SGHTS, CDR2 YDEGEE. V was pared by 1 base and J by 0 bases, with 8 bases between. This CDR3 spans 14 amino acids. CDR3 region: CASSLTGTSYEQYF. In nucleotides, the CDR3 is TGTGCCAGCAGCTTGACAGGGACCTCCTACGAGCAGTACTTC.

This clonotype was counted ten times or more. J is TRBJ2-5 and V is TRBV29-1; TRBD2 agrees at 7 bases. Looked up from germline, CDR1 is SQVTM and CDR2 is ANQGSEA. This CDR3 has 15 residues. The V segment lost 3 bases and the J segment 2 bases; nucleotides outside the gene matches: 9. DNA for the CDR3: TGCAGCGTTGATTTGCAGGGAGGGCGTCAAGAGACCCAGTACTTC. This sequence encodes CSVDLQGGRQETQYF.

This clonotype was recorded at least ten times. The CDR3 sequence: CASSLPFDTGELFF. CDR3 in DNA: TGTGCCAGCAGCTTACCTTTCGACACCGGGGAGCTGTTTTTT. This rearrangement joins TRBV7-9 to TRBJ2-2; no clear D. The CDR3 sequence is 14 residues long. Germline-derived CDR1 and CDR2 are SEHNR and FQNEAQ (reference sequence). The V end lost 2 bases, the J end lost 3 bases, and 7 bases lay between the germline ends.

This clonotype has at least ten counts. The CDR3 DNA follows: TGTGCCAGCAGCTTAGGATCGAACACCGGGGAGCTGTTTTTT. Its protein is CASSLGSNTGELFF. The chain carries TRBV7-8 and TRBJ2-2; D ambiguous. The V gene's germline CDR1 is SGHVS and CDR2 FQNEAQ. Trimming took off 1 base at V and 0 bases at J, with 3 bases between the two ends. This CDR3 has 14 amino acids.

The rearrangement links TRBV6-6 to TRBJ1-2; unclear D gene. Trimming shortened V by 2 bases and J by 3 bases, and 13 bases separated the two germline ends. CDR3 length: 15 residues. In germline, CDR1 is MNHNY, CDR2 SVGAGI (reference sequence). This CDR3 reads CASSYPPGLDYGYTF. In nucleotides, the CDR3 is TGTGCCAGCAGTTACCCCCCGGGCCTTGACTATGGCTACACCTTC.

There are many counts of this clonotype. This chain joins TRBV12-3 or TRBV12-4 and TRBJ2-2, with 8 positions matching TRBD1. The V and J ends lost 4 bases and 7 bases, in that order; junction bases with no gene match: 8. This CDR3 is 15 amino acids long. Written as DNA, the CDR3 is TGTGCCAGCAGTTGGGTCGGACAGGGCGGCGGGGAGCTGTTTTTT. Translated: CASSWVGQGGGELFF.

This clonotype was recorded at least ten times. This rearrangement joins TRBV6-5 to TRBJ2-6; 14 bases align to TRBD2. CDR1 and CDR2 (germline): MNHEY, SVGAGI. J lost 1 base, V lost 6 bases, and 8 bases had no gene match. This CDR3 contains 19 residues. CDR3 DNA sequence: TGTGCCAGCAGCCTGACTAGCGGGAGGGGTAGGTCTGGGGCCAACGTCCTGACTTTC. This encodes CASSLTSGRGRSGANVLTF.

This clonotype was observed at least ten times. V usage is TRBV5-4 and J usage is TRBJ2-5; possible D gene TRBD1, 5 bases. CDR3 length: 14 amino acids. Between the trimmed V and J ends, which lost 3 bases and 4 bases, there was a span of 13 bases. Germline V CDR1 and CDR2: SGHNT, YYREEE (reference sequence). CDR3 DNA: TGTGCCAGCAGCTCTCAGGGTACGGGAGAGACCCAGTACTTC. Residues: CASSSQGTGETQYF.

About this clonotype itself: A much larger clone lies a single base off, so this may be a read error. The chain employs TRBV19 and TRBJ2-1; 8 bases are shared with TRBD2. Germline loops: CDR1 LNHDA, CDR2 SQIVND (reference sequence). CDR3 size: 14 residues. V lost 7 bases to trimming and J lost 3 bases; unmatched junction nucleotides: 5. As DNA, the CDR3 is TGTGCCAGTACCCTAGCGGGCTACTACAATGAGCAGTTCTTC. This codes for CASTLAGYYNEQFF.

V usage is TRBV18 and J usage is TRBJ2-1; 12 bases agree with TRBD2. Germline-derived CDR1 and CDR2 are KGHSH and LQKENI. This CDR3 is built from 21 residues. V trimming: 3 bases; J trimming: 1 base; junction bases outside the gene matches: 16. CDR3 nucleotide sequence: TGTGCCAGCTCACCGGACGCGTACCTTCTAGCGGGAGGGGTTTCCTACAATGAGCAGTTCTTC. It is translated as CASSPDAYLLAGGVSYNEQFF.

This clonotype was seen ten or more times. The chain uses TRBV30 and TRBJ2-3; the D is unclear. Trimming stripped 1 base from V and 2 bases from J, with 7 bases between. Germline lookup yields CDR1 GTSNPN and CDR2 SVGIG (reference sequence). The CDR3 contains 13 residues. Here the CDR3 DNA reads TGTGCCTGGAGTGGTGGGATCACAGATACGCAGTATTTT. Its protein is CAWSGGITDTQYF.

This chain links TRBV10-3 with TRBJ1-2; TRBD1 aligns across 7 bases. This CDR3 contains 14 residues. Germline V CDR1 and CDR2: ENHRY, SYGVKD. V lost 7 bases, J lost 0 bases, and 5 bases stayed unmatched. The CDR3 coding sequence is TGTGCCATCAAAGTAGGACAGGCTAACTATGGCTACACCTTC. Encoded protein: CAIKVGQANYGYTF.

Of note for this clonotype: This could be a read error, since a much larger clone is one nucleotide away. The chain links TRBV5-5 to TRBJ2-6; weak D call: TRBD1 (5 bases). There are 15 residues in the CDR3. Per the germline V gene, CDR1 is SGHKS and CDR2 is YYEKEE (reference sequence). The CDR3 bases are TGTGCCAGCAGTTTTCCGACCTCTGGGGCCGACGTCCTGACTTTC. Its protein is CASSFPTSGADVLTF. Supplemented by reference TRBV5-5 and TRBJ2-6, the full variable domain reads DAGVTQSPTHLIKTRGQQVTLRCSPISGHKSVSWYQQVLGQGPQFIFQYYEKEERGRGNFPDRFSARQFPNYSSELNVNALLLGDSALYLCASSFPTSGADVLTFGAGSRLTVL.

At least ten counts were recorded for this clonotype. The chain has TRBV11-3 and TRBJ2-1; D uncertain. V dropped 0 bases and J dropped 5 bases, with 5 bases sitting between them. Germline-derived CDR1 and CDR2 are SGHNT and YENEEA. The CDR3 length is 13 residues. In DNA, the CDR3 is TGTGCCAGCAGCTTAGAGTCTCACAATGAGCAGTTCTTC. Residues: CASSLESHNEQFF.